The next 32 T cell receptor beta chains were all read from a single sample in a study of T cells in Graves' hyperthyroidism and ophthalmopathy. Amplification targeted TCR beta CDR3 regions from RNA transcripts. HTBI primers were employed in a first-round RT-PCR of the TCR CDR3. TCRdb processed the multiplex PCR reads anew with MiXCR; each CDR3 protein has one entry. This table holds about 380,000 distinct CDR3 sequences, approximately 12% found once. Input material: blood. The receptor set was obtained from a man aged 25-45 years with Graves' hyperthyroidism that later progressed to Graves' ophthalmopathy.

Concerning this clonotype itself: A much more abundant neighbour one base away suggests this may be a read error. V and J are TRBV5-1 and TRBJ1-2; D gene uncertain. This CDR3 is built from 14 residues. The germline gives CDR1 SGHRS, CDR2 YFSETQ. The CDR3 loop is CASSPGSLNYGYAF. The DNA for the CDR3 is TGCGCCAGCAGCCCAGGCAGCCTTAACTATGGCTACGCCTTC.

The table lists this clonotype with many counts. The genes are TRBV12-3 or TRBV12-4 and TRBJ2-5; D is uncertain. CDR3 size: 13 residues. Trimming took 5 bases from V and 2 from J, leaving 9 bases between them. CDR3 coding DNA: TGTGCCAGCAGTATAGGGTTGCAAGAGACCCAGTACTTC. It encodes CASSIGLQETQYF.

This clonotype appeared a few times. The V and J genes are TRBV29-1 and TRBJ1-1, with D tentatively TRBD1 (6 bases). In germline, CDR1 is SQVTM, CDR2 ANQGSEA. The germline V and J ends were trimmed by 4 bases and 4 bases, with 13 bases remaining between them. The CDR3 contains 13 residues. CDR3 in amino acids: CSVVRTAATEAFF. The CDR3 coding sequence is TGCAGCGTTGTACGGACAGCCGCCACTGAAGCTTTCTTT.

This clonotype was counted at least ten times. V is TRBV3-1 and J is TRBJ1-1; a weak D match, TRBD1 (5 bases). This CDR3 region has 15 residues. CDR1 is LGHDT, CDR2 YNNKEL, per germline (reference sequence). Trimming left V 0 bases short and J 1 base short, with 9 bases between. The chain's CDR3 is CASSQDVGPNTEAFF. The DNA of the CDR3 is TGTGCCAGCAGCCAAGATGTGGGACCGAACACTGAAGCTTTCTTT.

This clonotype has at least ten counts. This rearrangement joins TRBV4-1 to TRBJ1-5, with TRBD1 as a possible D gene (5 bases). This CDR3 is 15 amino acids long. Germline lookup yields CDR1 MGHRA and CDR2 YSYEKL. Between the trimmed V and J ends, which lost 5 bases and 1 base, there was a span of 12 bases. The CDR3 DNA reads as TGCGCCAGCAGCTTGATCCGGGACAGCAATCAGCCCCAGCATTTT. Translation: CASSLIRDSNQPQHF.

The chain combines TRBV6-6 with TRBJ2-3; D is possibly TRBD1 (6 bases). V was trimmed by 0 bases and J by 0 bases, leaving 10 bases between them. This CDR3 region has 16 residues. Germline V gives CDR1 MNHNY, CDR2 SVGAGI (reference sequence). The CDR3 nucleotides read TGTGCCAGCAGTTACTCATCAGGGGAGAGCACAGATACGCAGTATTTT. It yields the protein CASSYSSGESTDTQYF.

The CDR3 nucleotides read TGTGCCAGTAGTATGGCGGAGAGCTCCTACGAGCAGTACTTC. Its translation is CASSMAESSYEQYF. The chain links TRBV19 to TRBJ2-7; D is ambiguous. V lost 3 bases to trimming and J lost 0 bases, with 9 bases between them. The CDR3 runs to 14 residues. In germline, CDR1 is LNHDA, CDR2 SQIVND (reference sequence).

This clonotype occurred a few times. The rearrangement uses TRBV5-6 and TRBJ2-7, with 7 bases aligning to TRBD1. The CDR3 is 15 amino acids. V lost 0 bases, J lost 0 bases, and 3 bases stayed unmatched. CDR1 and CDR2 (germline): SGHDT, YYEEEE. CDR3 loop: CASSLGTGNSYEQYF. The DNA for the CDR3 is TGTGCCAGCAGCTTGGGGACAGGAAACTCCTACGAGCAGTACTTC.

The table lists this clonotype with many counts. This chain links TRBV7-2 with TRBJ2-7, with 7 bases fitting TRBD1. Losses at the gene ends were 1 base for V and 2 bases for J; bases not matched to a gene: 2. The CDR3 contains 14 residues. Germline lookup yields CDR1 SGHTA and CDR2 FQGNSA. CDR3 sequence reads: CASSLDQGAYEQYF. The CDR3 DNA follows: TGTGCCAGCAGCTTAGATCAGGGGGCCTACGAGCAGTACTTC.

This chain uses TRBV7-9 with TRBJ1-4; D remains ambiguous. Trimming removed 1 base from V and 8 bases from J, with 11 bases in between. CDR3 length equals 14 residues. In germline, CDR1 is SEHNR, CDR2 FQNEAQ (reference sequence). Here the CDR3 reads CASSLVASEEKLFF. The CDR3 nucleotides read TGTGCCAGCAGCTTAGTGGCTTCAGAGGAAAAACTGTTTTTT.

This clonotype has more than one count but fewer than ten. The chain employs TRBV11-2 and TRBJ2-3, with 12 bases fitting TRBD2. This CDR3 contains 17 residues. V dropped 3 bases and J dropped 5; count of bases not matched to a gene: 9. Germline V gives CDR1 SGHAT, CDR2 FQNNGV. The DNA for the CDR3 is TGTGCCAGCAGCTTTGGGCTAGCGGGGGGGCCGGGAGATACGCAGTATTTT. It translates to CASSFGLAGGPGDTQYF. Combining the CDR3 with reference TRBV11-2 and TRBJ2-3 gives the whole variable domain EAGVAQSPRYKIIEKRQSVAFWCNPISGHATLYWYQQILGQGPKLLIQFQNNGVVDDSQLPKDRFSAERLKGVDSTLKIQPAKLEDSAVYLCASSFGLAGGPGDTQYFGPGTRLTVL.

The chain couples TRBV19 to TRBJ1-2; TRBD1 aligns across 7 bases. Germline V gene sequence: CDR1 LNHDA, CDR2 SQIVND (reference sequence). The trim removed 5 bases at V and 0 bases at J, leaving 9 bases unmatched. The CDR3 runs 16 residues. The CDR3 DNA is TGTGCCAGTAGTCCGGCCGGGACAGTATCTAACTATGGCTACACCTTC. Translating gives CASSPAGTVSNYGYTF.

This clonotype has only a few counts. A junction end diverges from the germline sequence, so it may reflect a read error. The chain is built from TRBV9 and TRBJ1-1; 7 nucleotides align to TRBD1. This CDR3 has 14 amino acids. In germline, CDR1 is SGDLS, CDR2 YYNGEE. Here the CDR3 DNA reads TGTGCCAGCAGCGTACAGGGACAGAACACTGAAGCTTCCTTT. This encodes CASSVQGQNTEASF. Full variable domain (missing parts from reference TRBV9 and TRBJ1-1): DSGVTQTPKHLITATGQRVTLRCSPRSGDLSVYWYQQSLDQGLQFLIQYYNGEERAKGNILERFSAQQFPDLHSELNLSSLELGDSALYFCASSVQGQNTEASFGQGTRLTVV.

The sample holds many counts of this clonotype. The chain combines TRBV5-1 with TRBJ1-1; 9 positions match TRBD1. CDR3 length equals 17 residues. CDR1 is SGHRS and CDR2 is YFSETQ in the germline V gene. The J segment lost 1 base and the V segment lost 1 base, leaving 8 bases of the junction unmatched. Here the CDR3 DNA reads TGCGCCAGCAGCTTGCCGGGACAGGGTGGCGGGAACACTGAAGCTTTCTTT. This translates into CASSLPGQGGGNTEAFF.

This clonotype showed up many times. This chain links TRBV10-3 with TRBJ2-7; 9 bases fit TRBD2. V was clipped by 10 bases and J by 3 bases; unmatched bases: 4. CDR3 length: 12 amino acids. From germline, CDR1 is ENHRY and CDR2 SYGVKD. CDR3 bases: TGTGCCAGCCATAGCGGGGGCTACGAGCAGTACTTC. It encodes CASHSGGYEQYF.

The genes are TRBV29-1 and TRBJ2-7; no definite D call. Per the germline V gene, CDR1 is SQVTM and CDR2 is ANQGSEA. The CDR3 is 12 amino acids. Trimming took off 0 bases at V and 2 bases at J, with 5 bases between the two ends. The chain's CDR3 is CSVEDRAYEQYF. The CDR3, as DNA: TGCAGCGTTGAAGATCGGGCCTACGAGCAGTACTTC.

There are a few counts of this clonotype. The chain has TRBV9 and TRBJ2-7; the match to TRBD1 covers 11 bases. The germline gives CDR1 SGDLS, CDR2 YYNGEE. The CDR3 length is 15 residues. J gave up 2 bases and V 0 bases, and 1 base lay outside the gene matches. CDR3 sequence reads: CASSVAGQGAYEQYF. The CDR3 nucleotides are TGTGCCAGCAGCGTAGCGGGACAGGGGGCCTACGAGCAGTACTTC.

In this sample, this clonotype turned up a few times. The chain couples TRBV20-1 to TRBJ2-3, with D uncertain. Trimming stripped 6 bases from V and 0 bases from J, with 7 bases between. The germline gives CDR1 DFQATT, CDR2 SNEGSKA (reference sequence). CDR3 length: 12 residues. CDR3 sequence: CSATASTDTQYF. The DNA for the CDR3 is TGCAGTGCGACTGCTAGCACAGATACGCAGTATTTT.

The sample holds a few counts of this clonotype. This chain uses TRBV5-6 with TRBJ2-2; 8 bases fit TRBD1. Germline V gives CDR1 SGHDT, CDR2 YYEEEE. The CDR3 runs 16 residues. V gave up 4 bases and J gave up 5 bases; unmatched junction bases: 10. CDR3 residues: CASSPSDRGWTGELFF. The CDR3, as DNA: TGTGCCAGCAGCCCCAGTGACAGGGGTTGGACCGGGGAGCTGTTTTTT.

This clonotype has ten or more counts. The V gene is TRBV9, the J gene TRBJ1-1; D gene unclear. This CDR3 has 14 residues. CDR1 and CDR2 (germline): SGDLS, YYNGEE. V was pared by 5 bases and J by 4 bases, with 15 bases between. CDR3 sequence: CASSSALSATEAFF. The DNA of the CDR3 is TGTGCCAGCAGTAGCGCGCTTTCCGCCACTGAAGCTTTCTTT.

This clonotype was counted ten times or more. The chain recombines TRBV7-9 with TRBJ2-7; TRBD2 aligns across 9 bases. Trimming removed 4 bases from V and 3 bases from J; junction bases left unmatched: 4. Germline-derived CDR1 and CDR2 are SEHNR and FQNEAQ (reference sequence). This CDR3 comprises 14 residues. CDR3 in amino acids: CASSSGTSFYEQYF. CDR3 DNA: TGTGCCAGCAGCTCCGGGACTAGCTTCTACGAGCAGTACTTC.

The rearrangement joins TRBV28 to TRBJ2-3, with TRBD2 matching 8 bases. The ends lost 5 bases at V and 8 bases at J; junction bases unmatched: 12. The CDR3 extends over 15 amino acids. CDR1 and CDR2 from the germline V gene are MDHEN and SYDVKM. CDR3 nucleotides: TGTGCCAGCAGTCCAGAGCGGGGGAGGTATTTTACGCAGTATTTT. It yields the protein CASSPERGRYFTQYF.

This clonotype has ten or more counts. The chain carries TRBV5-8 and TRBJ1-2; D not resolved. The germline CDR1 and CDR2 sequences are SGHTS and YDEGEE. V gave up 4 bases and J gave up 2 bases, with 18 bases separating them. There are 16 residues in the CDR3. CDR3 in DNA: TGTGCCAGCAGCCCCACGGGAAGTCGAAGGAACTATGGCTACACCTTC. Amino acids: CASSPTGSRRNYGYTF.

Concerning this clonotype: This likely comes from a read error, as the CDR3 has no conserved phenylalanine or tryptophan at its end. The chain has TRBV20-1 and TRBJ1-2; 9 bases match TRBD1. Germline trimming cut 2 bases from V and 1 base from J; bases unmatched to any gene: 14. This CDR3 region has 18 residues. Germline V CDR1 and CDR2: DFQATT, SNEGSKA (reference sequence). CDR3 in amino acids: CSARPYRPRTGVNYGYTL. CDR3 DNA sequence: TGCAGTGCTAGACCATACCGTCCGCGGACAGGGGTTAACTATGGCTACACCCTC.

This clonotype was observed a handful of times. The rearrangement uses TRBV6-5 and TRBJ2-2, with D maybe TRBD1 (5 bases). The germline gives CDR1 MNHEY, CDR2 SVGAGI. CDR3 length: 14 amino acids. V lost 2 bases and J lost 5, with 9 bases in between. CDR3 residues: CASSYQGGTGELFF. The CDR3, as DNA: TGTGCCAGCAGTTACCAGGGTGGGACCGGGGAGCTGTTTTTT.

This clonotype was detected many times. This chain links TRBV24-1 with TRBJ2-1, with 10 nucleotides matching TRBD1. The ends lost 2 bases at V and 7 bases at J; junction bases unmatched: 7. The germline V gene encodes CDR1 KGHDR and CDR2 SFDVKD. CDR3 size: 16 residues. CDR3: CATSDSRGQGRNEQFF. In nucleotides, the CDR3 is TGTGCCACCAGTGATTCCAGGGGACAGGGGAGAAATGAGCAGTTCTTC.

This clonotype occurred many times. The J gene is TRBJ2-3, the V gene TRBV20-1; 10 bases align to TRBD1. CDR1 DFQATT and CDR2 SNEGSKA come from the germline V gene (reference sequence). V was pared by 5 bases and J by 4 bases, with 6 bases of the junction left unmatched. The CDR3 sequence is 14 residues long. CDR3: CSAGGTGEPDTQYF. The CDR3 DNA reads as TGCAGTGCTGGGGGGACAGGGGAGCCAGATACGCAGTATTTT.

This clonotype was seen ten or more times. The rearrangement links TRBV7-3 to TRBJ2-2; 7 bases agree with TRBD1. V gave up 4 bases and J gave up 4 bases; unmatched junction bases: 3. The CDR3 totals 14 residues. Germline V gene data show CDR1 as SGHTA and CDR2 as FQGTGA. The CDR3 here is CASSYQGVTGELFF. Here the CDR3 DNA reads TGTGCCAGCAGCTACCAGGGGGTCACCGGGGAGCTGTTTTTT.

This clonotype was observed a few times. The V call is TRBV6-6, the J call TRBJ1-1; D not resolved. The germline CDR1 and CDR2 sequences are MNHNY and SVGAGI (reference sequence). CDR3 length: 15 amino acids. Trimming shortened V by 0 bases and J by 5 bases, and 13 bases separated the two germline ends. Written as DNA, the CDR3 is TGTGCCAGCAGTTACTCAACCCCCCCCAGAACTGAAGCTTTCTTT. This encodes CASSYSTPPRTEAFF.

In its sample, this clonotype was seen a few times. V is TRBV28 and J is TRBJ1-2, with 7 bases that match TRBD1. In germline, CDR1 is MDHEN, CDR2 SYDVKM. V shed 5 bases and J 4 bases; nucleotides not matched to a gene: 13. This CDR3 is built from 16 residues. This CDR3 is CASSTFTGEGFYGYTF. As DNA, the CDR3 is TGTGCCAGCAGTACTTTCACAGGGGAGGGGTTCTATGGCTACACCTTC.

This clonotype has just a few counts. CDR3 bases: TGTGCCAGCAGCTTACACGAGGTGTCTGAAGCTTTCTTT. Residues: CASSLHEVSEAFF. V is TRBV7-2 and J is TRBJ1-1; no clear D gene. CDR3 length: 13 amino acids. Trimming took 2 bases from V and 6 from J, leaving 10 bases between them. Germline V gene lookup returns CDR1 SGHTA and CDR2 FQGNSA.

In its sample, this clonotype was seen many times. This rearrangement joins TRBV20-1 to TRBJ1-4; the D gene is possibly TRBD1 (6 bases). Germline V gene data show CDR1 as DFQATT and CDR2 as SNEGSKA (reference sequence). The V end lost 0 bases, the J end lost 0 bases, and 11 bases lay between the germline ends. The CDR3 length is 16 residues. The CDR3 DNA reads TGCAGTGCTAGAGATCCTCGACAGGCAACTAATGAAAAACTGTTTTTT. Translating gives CSARDPRQATNEKLFF.